The 31 T cell receptor beta chains reported below all come from one sample, sequenced in a study of cytomegalovirus exposure and HLA in healthy donors. PCR employed 60 Vbeta and 13 Jbeta primers. Method: immunoSEQ multiplex PCR; TCRdb's copy keeps in-frame clones and lacks some. The sample lists about 200,000 clones, about 78% occurring once. Sample: PBMCs. The receptors here all came from a woman in her thirties in good health and CMV-seronegative.

The J gene is TRBJ2-1, the V gene TRBV5-1; D gene ambiguous. The CDR3 totals 13 residues. The V end was cut by 3 bases, the J end by 6 bases, with 10 bases between. Per the germline V gene, CDR1 is SGHRS and CDR2 is YFSETQ. DNA for the CDR3: TGCGCCAGCAGCTCCCGCCCCGGCAATGAGCAGTTCTTC. Translated: CASSSRPGNEQFF.

This chain's CDR3 is CATSRDRREQFF. The CDR3 region has the DNA TGTGCCACCAGCAGAGATCGGAGAGAGCAGTTCTTC. V is TRBV15 and J is TRBJ2-1; no firm D call. The CDR3 has 12 residues. The V gene lost 0 bases and the J gene lost 10 bases, with 7 bases spanning the gap. The germline gives CDR1 LNHNV, CDR2 YYDKDF (reference sequence).

The chain has TRBV5-1 and TRBJ1-5; TRBD1 agrees at 8 bases. CDR3 length: 15 residues. Germline trimming cut 4 bases from V and 1 base from J; bases unmatched to any gene: 4. Germline-derived CDR1 and CDR2 are SGHRS and YFSETQ. CDR3 amino acids: CASSLTGGSNQPQHF. CDR3 DNA: TGCGCCAGCAGCCTCACAGGGGGGAGCAATCAGCCCCAGCATTTT.

The chain uses TRBV5-1 and TRBJ2-1; 7 bases agree with TRBD2. In germline, CDR1 is SGHRS, CDR2 YFSETQ. This CDR3 is 16 amino acids long. V was clipped by 2 bases and J by 2 bases; unmatched bases: 7. Here the CDR3 reads CASSLIVAGPYNEQFF. Here the CDR3 DNA reads TGCGCCAGCAGCTTAATCGTAGCGGGCCCCTACAATGAGCAGTTCTTC.

V usage is TRBV19 and J usage is TRBJ2-3, with 7 bases aligning to TRBD1. J gave up 1 base and V 3 bases, and 4 bases lay outside the gene matches. This CDR3 is built from 15 residues. The germline gives CDR1 LNHDA, CDR2 SQIVND (reference sequence). The CDR3 region has the DNA TGTGCCAGTAGTATCCTTACAGGGGGCACAGATACGCAGTATTTT. It is translated as CASSILTGGTDTQYF. Using reference TRBV19 and TRBJ2-3 for the parts outside the CDR3, the full variable domain is DGGITQSPKYLFRKEGQNVTLSCEQNLNHDAMYWYRQDPGQGLRLIYYSQIVNDFQKGDIAEGYSVSREKKESFPLTVTSAQKNPTAFYLCASSILTGGTDTQYFGPGTRLTVL.

The V gene is TRBV4-1, the J gene TRBJ2-7; 11 nucleotides match TRBD2. The CDR3 runs to 16 residues. CDR1 and CDR2 (germline): MGHRA, YSYEKL. Germline trimming cut 3 bases from V and 6 bases from J; bases unmatched to any gene: 10. Written as DNA, the CDR3 is TGCGCCAGCAGCCAGATAGCGGGAGGGCCCATGGGCGAGCAGTACTTC. Protein: CASSQIAGGPMGEQYF.

This clone has a handful of counts. The J gene is TRBJ2-1, the V gene TRBV6-5, with 7 bases aligning to TRBD2. The V gene's germline CDR1 is MNHEY and CDR2 SVGAGI. The ends lost 3 bases at V and 9 bases at J; junction bases unmatched: 2. The CDR3 is made up of 12 amino acids. In nucleotides, the CDR3 is TGTGCCAGCAGTTATACTAGCGTTGAGCAGTTCTTC. As protein: CASSYTSVEQFF.

The genes are TRBV6-6 and TRBJ2-3; TRBD2 is a possible D gene (6 bases). The CDR3 covers 16 residues. CDR1 and CDR2 (germline): MNHNY, SVGAGI (reference sequence). V was cut by 2 bases and J by 1 base, with 13 bases left in between. This CDR3 is CASSYSRGGGTDTQYF. The CDR3 DNA reads as TGTGCCAGCAGTTACAGTCGGGGCGGGGGCACAGATACGCAGTATTTT.

The chain joins TRBV4-2 to TRBJ1-2; D not certain. The CDR3 consists of 16 residues. CDR1 and CDR2 (germline): LGHNA, YNFKEQ. V was cut by 5 bases and J by 4 bases, with 20 bases left in between. In nucleotides, the CDR3 is TGTGCCAGCAGCTCCTTTGCGGCGATAGAAGTCTATGGCTACACCTTC. As protein: CASSSFAAIEVYGYTF.

The chain combines TRBV11-2 with TRBJ2-7; the match to TRBD1 covers 9 bases. V lost 3 bases to trimming and J lost 6 bases; unmatched junction nucleotides: 6. The germline CDR1 and CDR2 sequences are SGHAT and FQNNGV. The CDR3 spans 14 residues. In DNA, the CDR3 is TGTGCCAGCAGCTTCCCCGGGACAGGGAGCGAGCAGTACTTC. Amino acids: CASSFPGTGSEQYF.

The count of this clone is one. The CDR3 sequence is CASSLSGTSAHEQYF. CDR3 bases: TGTGCCAGCAGCTTATCCGGGACTAGCGCACACGAGCAGTACTTC. The V call is TRBV5-4, the J call TRBJ2-7, with TRBD2 matching over 10 bases. The CDR3 is 15 amino acids. With 2 bases clipped from V and 5 bases from J, the junction kept 7 bases outside the gene matches. Germline-derived CDR1 and CDR2 are SGHNT and YYREEE (reference sequence).

The gene calls are TRBV15 and TRBJ1-4; D is unresolved. The CDR3 runs 17 residues. Germline V gene sequence: CDR1 LNHNV, CDR2 YYDKDF (reference sequence). Trimming took off 0 bases at V and 3 bases at J, with 14 bases between the two ends. The CDR3 DNA sequence: TGTGCCACCAGCAGAGATGGCCGTCCTGCGGCTAATGAAAAACTGTTTTTT. It is translated as CATSRDGRPAANEKLFF. The full variable domain, with the rest looked up from reference TRBV15 and TRBJ1-4, is DAMVIQNPRYQVTQFGKPVTLSCSQTLNHNVMYWYQQKSSQAPKLLFHYYDKDFNNEADTPDNFQSRRPNTSFCFLDIRSPGLGDTAMYLCATSRDGRPAANEKLFFGSGTQLSVL.

The rearrangement links TRBV19 to TRBJ1-5, with 7 bases fitting TRBD1. Trimming at V came to 2 bases and at J to 4 bases, leaving 5 bases not matched to a gene. The germline gives CDR1 LNHDA, CDR2 SQIVND (reference sequence). The CDR3 spans 15 residues. CDR3 bases: TGTGCCAGTAGTATATCACGGACAGGTAATCAGCCCCAGCATTTT. This codes for CASSISRTGNQPQHF.

The J gene is TRBJ2-3, the V gene TRBV7-9; the D is unclear. The CDR3 totals 14 residues. V lost 2 bases, J lost 3 bases, and 9 bases lay in between. Germline loops: CDR1 SEHNR, CDR2 FQNEAQ (reference sequence). The CDR3 DNA reads TGTGCCAGCAGCTTAATCCTAGGTACAGATACGCAGTATTTT. Translating it yields CASSLILGTDTQYF.

V usage is TRBV28 and J usage is TRBJ1-5, with 9 bases aligning to TRBD1. V lost 7 bases, J lost 5 bases, and 9 bases stayed unmatched. The CDR3 totals 15 residues. Germline CDR1 and CDR2: MDHEN and SYDVKM. The CDR3 coding sequence is TGTGCCAGCATCCTCGGACAGGGGAAGTATCAGCCCCAGCATTTT. It encodes CASILGQGKYQPQHF.

CDR3 sequence reads: CAWSVSRTGGSNQPQHF. The CDR3 nucleotides are TGTGCCTGGAGTGTTTCTCGGACAGGGGGAAGCAATCAGCCCCAGCATTTT. The V call is TRBV30, the J call TRBJ1-5; TRBD1 aligns across 10 bases. The CDR3 is made up of 17 amino acids. The V segment lost 0 bases and the J segment 1 base; nucleotides outside the gene matches: 6. Germline CDR1 is GTSNPN and CDR2 is SVGIG (reference sequence).

The chain carries TRBV5-4 and TRBJ2-2; D is perhaps TRBD2 (6 bases). V lost 0 bases to trimming and J lost 13 bases, with 16 bases between them. CDR1 is SGHNT, CDR2 YYREEE, per germline (reference sequence). The CDR3 is 14 residues long. This CDR3 reads CASSLDGTGVMLFF. For the CDR3, the DNA is TGTGCCAGCAGCTTGGATGGGACTGGGGTGATGCTGTTTTTT.

The gene calls are TRBV9 and TRBJ2-5; D is undetermined. Trimming stripped 0 bases from V and 2 bases from J, with 8 bases between. Germline V gene lookup returns CDR1 SGDLS and CDR2 YYNGEE. CDR3 length equals 14 residues. CDR3 in DNA: TGTGCCAGCAGCGTAGAACCGGGTCAAGAGACCCAGTACTTC. Amino acid sequence: CASSVEPGQETQYF.

The J gene is TRBJ1-2, the V gene TRBV7-9; TRBD1 matches 9 bases. CDR3 size: 14 residues. V shed 5 bases, J shed 7 bases, and the junction held 8 bases outside the gene matches. Germline loops: CDR1 SEHNR, CDR2 FQNEAQ (reference sequence). The CDR3 region is CASSPTGGISGYTF. The CDR3 DNA follows: TGTGCCAGCAGCCCGACAGGGGGTATAAGTGGCTACACCTTC.

The chain carries TRBV5-1 and TRBJ2-3; 10 positions agree with TRBD2. The CDR3 length is 17 residues. The V gene's germline CDR1 is SGHRS and CDR2 YFSETQ. The V gene end was trimmed by 4 bases and the J gene end by 2 bases; junction bases not matched to a gene: 10. The CDR3 DNA is TGCGCCAGCAGCCGCTTTACTAGCGGGGTTCCCACAGATACGCAGTATTTT. It specifies CASSRFTSGVPTDTQYF.

The chain links TRBV30 to TRBJ1-2; weak D call: TRBD1 (6 bases). This CDR3 is 15 amino acids long. V was pared by 3 bases and J by 1 base, with 15 bases between. The V gene's germline CDR1 is GTSNPN and CDR2 SVGIG (reference sequence). The CDR3 spells CAWRGRRTVNYGYTF. In DNA form, the CDR3 reads TGTGCCTGGAGGGGACGCCGGACAGTTAACTATGGCTACACCTTC.

CDR3 in amino acids: CASSHAGGEANVLTF. CDR3 bases: TGCGCCAGCAGCCATGCGGGGGGCGAGGCCAACGTCCTGACTTTC. The V gene is TRBV4-1, the J gene TRBJ2-6; 8 nucleotides agree with TRBD2. This CDR3 has 15 residues. Germline V lookup: CDR1 MGHRA, CDR2 YSYEKL. Germline trimming cut 3 bases from V and 6 bases from J; bases unmatched to any gene: 4.

This clone has a handful of counts. V and J are TRBV5-4 and TRBJ1-2; weak D call: TRBD1 (6 bases). CDR3 length equals 12 residues. Germline-derived CDR1 and CDR2 are SGHNT and YYREEE (reference sequence). The V end was cut by 3 bases, the J end by 11 bases, with 14 bases between. CDR3 in DNA: TGTGCCAGCAGCTCGGACAGATTTGGTTACACCTTC. Protein sequence: CASSSDRFGYTF.

The chain is built from TRBV28 and TRBJ2-1; 7 bases are shared with TRBD2. The CDR3 extends over 17 amino acids. The germline V gene encodes CDR1 MDHEN and CDR2 SYDVKM. Unmatched junction bases numbered 16, after V lost 3 bases and J lost 8 bases. The DNA of the CDR3 is TGTGCCAGCAGTTTGGCCCCTGTAAGGACTAGTCGCGATGAGCAGTTCTTC. Protein sequence: CASSLAPVRTSRDEQFF.

This clone was counted only a few times. The V gene is TRBV19, the J gene TRBJ2-2; D remains ambiguous. Trimming pared 5 bases from V and 1 base from J, leaving 11 bases between. The germline gives CDR1 LNHDA, CDR2 SQIVND (reference sequence). There are 15 residues in the CDR3. Written as DNA, the CDR3 is TGTGCCAGTAGTCACCAACATGGGAACACCGGGGAGCTGTTTTTT. Residues: CASSHQHGNTGELFF.

This chain uses TRBV20-1 with TRBJ1-2, with TRBD1 matching 8 bases. The V gene's germline CDR1 is DFQATT and CDR2 SNEGSKA (reference sequence). The CDR3 has 11 amino acids. The V segment lost 3 bases and the J segment 8 bases; nucleotides outside the gene matches: 2. In nucleotides, the CDR3 is TGCAGTGCTAGGGACAGGGCCGGCTACACCTTC. Its protein product is CSARDRAGYTF.

The CDR3 here is CASSVVPHDIQYF. CDR3 bases: TGTGCCAGCAGCGTAGTTCCCCATGACATTCAGTACTTC. The chain links TRBV9 to TRBJ2-4; D unresolved. Trimming shortened V by 0 bases and J by 8 bases, and 9 bases separated the two germline ends. Germline V CDR1 and CDR2: SGDLS, YYNGEE. The CDR3 is made up of 13 amino acids.

The sample holds one count of this clone. The V call is TRBV5-5, the J call TRBJ2-7; TRBD2 is a possible D gene (6 bases). Germline values: CDR1 SGHKS, CDR2 YYEKEE (reference sequence). With 4 bases removed from V and 5 bases from J, the gap between germline ends came to 19 bases. This CDR3 has 15 amino acids. The CDR3 region has the DNA TGTGCCAGCAGCGCGCGGGACCCGTCGGCCGACGAGCAGTACTTC. This sequence encodes CASSARDPSADEQYF.

A few counts support this clone. The V gene is TRBV11-2, the J gene TRBJ1-5, with D uncertain. Trimming stripped 3 bases from V and 6 bases from J, with 9 bases between. The length of the CDR3 is 13 residues. The germline V gene has CDR1 SGHAT and CDR2 FQNNGV. CDR3 sequence reads: CASSLGRSQPQHF. CDR3 coding DNA: TGTGCCAGCAGCTTGGGGAGGAGTCAGCCCCAGCATTTT.

This chain uses TRBV6-5 with TRBJ2-2; no firm D call. Germline V gene data show CDR1 as MNHEY and CDR2 as SVGAGI. CDR3 length: 15 residues. The V end lost 0 bases, the J end lost 6 bases, and 11 bases lay between the germline ends. The DNA of the CDR3 is TGTGCCAGCAGTTACTCGTTCAGGTCCGCCGGGGAGCTGTTTTTT. Translating it yields CASSYSFRSAGELFF.

The chain carries TRBV28 and TRBJ1-5, with a tentative D call TRBD1 (6 bases). Germline V gene data show CDR1 as MDHEN and CDR2 as SYDVKM. The CDR3 spans 15 residues. The V end was cut by 6 bases, the J end by 0 bases, with 12 bases between. The CDR3 sequence is CASRAGTYSNQPQHF. CDR3 sequence (DNA): TGTGCCAGCAGGGCTGGGACATATAGCAATCAGCCCCAGCATTTT.